Given below is one TCR beta chain in context. The antigen remains unidentified. This specimen belongs to a study of shared clonotypes between healthy human individuals. Study information: A couple of women and a few men aged 18 to 49 made up the donors. Study conclusions and caveats: Some naive CD4 clonotypes, 4.5% to 5.5%, turned up in common across several donors. Generation of non-shared clonotypes was less probable than generation of clonotypes shared by all four donors. In the sorted subsets, rarefaction showed sequencing was incomplete despite large depth.

Assay used: immunoSEQ multiplex PCR; TCRdb lists only in-frame clones, some missing. The sample lists approximately 940,000 clones, over 60% occurring once. Germline V gene lookup returns CDR1 MNHEY and CDR2 SVGAGI. This CDR3 comprises 15 residues. V was pared by 5 bases and J by 3 bases, with 7 bases of the junction left unmatched. This sequence joins TRBV6-5 and TRBJ2-1, with 7 bases that match TRBD1. The sequencing sample was made of memory CD4+ T cells sorted from blood. As to subset: CD45RA-negative fraction. This TCR was recovered from a man aged 18 to 30 in good health. This CDR3 reads CASSRRQGFYNEQFF. The CDR3 bases are TGTGCCAGCAGTAGGCGACAGGGTTTCTACAATGAGCAGTTCTTC.